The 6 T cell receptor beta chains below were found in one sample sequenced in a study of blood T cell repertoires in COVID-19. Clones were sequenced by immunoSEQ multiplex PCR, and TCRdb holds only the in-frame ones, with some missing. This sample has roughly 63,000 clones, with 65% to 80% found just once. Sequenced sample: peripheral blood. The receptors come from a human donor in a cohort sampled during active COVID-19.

CDR3 sequence reads: CATSAGGSYEQYF. The CDR3 DNA follows: TGTGCCACTTCAGCGGGAGGGTCCTACGAGCAGTACTTC. This chain uses TRBV19 with TRBJ2-7, with 10 bases matching TRBD2. Germline V CDR1 and CDR2: LNHDA, SQIVND (reference sequence). Trimming removed 10 bases from V and 1 base from J; junction bases left unmatched: 4. The CDR3 has 13 residues.

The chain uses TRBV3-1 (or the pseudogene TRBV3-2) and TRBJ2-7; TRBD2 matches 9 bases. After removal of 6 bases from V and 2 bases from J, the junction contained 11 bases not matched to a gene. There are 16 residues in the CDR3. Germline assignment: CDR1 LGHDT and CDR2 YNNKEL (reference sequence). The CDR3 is CASSPPSSGRTYEQYF. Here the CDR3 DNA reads TGTGCCAGCAGTCCTCCGAGTAGCGGGAGAACCTACGAGCAGTACTTC.

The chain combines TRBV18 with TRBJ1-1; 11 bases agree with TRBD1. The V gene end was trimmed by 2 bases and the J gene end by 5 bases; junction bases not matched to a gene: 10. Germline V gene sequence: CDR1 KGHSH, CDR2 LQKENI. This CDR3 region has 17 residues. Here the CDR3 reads CASSPEDRGRDGTEAFF. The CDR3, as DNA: TGTGCCAGCTCACCAGAGGACAGGGGGCGCGATGGGACTGAAGCTTTCTTT. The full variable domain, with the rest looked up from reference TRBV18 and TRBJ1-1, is NAGVMQNPRHLVRRRGQEARLRCSPMKGHSHVYWYRQLPEEGLKFMVYLQKENIIDESGMPKERFSAEFPKEGPSILRIQQVVRGDSAAYFCASSPEDRGRDGTEAFFGQGTRLTVV.

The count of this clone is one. The CDR3 protein is CASSSGTGGSGQPQHF. For the CDR3, the DNA is TGTGCCAGCAGCTCCGGGACAGGGGGATCAGGTCAGCCCCAGCATTTT. The chain combines TRBV7-9 with TRBJ1-5; 11 bases map to TRBD1. CDR1 SEHNR and CDR2 FQNEAQ come from the germline V gene (reference sequence). After removal of 4 bases from V and 6 bases from J, the junction contained 8 bases not matched to a gene. The CDR3 totals 16 residues.

The CDR3 sequence: CASSSGTTTETQYF. The CDR3 DNA reads as TGTGCCAGTAGTTCCGGGACTACTACAGAGACCCAGTACTTC. The V gene is TRBV19, the J gene TRBJ2-5; 7 nucleotides align to TRBD2. The CDR3 runs to 14 residues. The V and J ends lost 5 bases and 4 bases, in that order; junction bases with no gene match: 7. Germline V gene lookup returns CDR1 LNHDA and CDR2 SQIVND (reference sequence). Full variable domain (rest looked up from reference TRBV19 and TRBJ2-5): DGGITQSPKYLFRKEGQNVTLSCEQNLNHDAMYWYRQDPGQGLRLIYYSQIVNDFQKGDIAEGYSVSREKKESFPLTVTSAQKNPTAFYLCASSSGTTTETQYFGPGTRLLVL.

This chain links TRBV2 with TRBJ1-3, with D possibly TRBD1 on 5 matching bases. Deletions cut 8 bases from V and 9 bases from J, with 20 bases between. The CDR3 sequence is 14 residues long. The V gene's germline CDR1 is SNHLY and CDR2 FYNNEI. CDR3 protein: CASSTDTGFGTIYF. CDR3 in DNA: TGTGCCAGCTCCACCGACACAGGCTTCGGCACCATATATTTT.